This T cell receptor beta chain was identified in a study of blood T cell repertoires in COVID-19. At the level of the study: Some COVID-19 samples were acute and others convalescent; all came from the United States, Italy and Spain.

The data were produced by immunoSEQ multiplex PCR, yet TCRdb's version contains in-frame clones alone and is incomplete. The repertoire consists of around 300,000 clones, with around four fifths occurring once and the leading ten covering around 3.9%. CDR1 is SGHVS, CDR2 FQNEAQ, per germline. This CDR3 has 16 residues. Unmatched junction bases numbered 7, after V lost 5 bases and J lost 0 bases. The sample holds one count of this clone. The chain couples TRBV7-8 to TRBJ2-1, with 7 bases that match TRBD2. The sequence came from a woman aged 45-65 years with active or convalescent COVID-19. The sequencing sample was made of peripheral blood. CDR3 nucleotide sequence: TGTGCCAGCAGCGTCGGGACTATAAGCTCCTACAATGAGCAGTTCTTC. It translates to CASSVGTISSYNEQFF.